The T cell receptor (beta chain) described here comes from a study of T cell responses to AZD1222 COVID-19 vaccine. Study-wide background: Recipients boosted at about 4 weeks or about 12 weeks are pooled.

Findings and caveats of the study: Spike-specific TCR breadth and depth rose after two AZD1222 doses.

This CDR3 contains 14 residues. Trimming left V 2 bases short and J 3 bases short, with 10 bases between. Per germline, CDR1 MDHEN and CDR2 SYDVKM. Measured with immunoSEQ multiplex PCR; TCRdb has only the in-frame clones, and not every one. The sample has about 62,000 clones, around 75% seen once. As to this clone: The target antigen is unknown.

The chain employs TRBV28 and TRBJ2-5; TRBD1 is a possible D gene (6 bases). This clonotype was obtained from an adult in good health. The material was peripheral blood, obtained on day 0 of AZD1222 vaccination. The CDR3 protein is CASSLTGWEETQYF. The CDR3 DNA sequence: TGTGCCAGCAGTTTAACAGGGTGGGAAGAGACCCAGTACTTC.